These 16 T cell receptor beta chains share one sample of origin, sequenced in a study of technical replicates of blood from several donors (dated by TCRdb to 2016 to 2017). Library preparation used the immunoSEQ multiplex PCR assay. As stored in TCRdb, this immuneACCESS dataset retains in-frame rearrangements with V and J assigned. A fraction of the clones does not appear; measured against another copy, unresolved V genes explain less than half of the discrepancy, and the remainder lacks a known reason. The table for this sample lists just over 60,000 clones; approximately 87% of them were counted only once. The biggest ten clones account for about 5% of the sample. Sequences were obtained from PBMCs. Receptor source: a human donor in good health. Some clones in this sample may be carry-over from other donors' samples.

This clone turned up a few times. The rearrangement links TRBV6-5 to TRBJ1-3, with D possibly matching TRBD1 (6 bases). CDR1 is MNHEY and CDR2 is SVGAGI in the germline V gene. The CDR3 sequence is 15 residues long. Trimming removed 1 base from V and 8 bases from J, with 15 bases in between. The CDR3 nucleotides read TGTGCCAGCAGTTACTGGGGGCCGCGCGGACACACCATATATTTT. Amino acid sequence: CASSYWGPRGHTIYF.

This clone has a handful of counts. The rearrangement uses TRBV7-9 and TRBJ1-2, with unresolved D. The CDR3 totals 13 residues. The germline V gene encodes CDR1 SEHNR and CDR2 FQNEAQ (reference sequence). With 3 bases removed from V and 2 bases from J, the gap between germline ends came to 7 bases. This CDR3 is CASSLGGNYGYTF. The CDR3 region has the DNA TGTGCCAGCAGCTTGGGCGGGAACTATGGCTACACCTTC.

The chain couples TRBV11-2 to TRBJ2-1, with 10 bases fitting TRBD2. The CDR3 is made up of 16 amino acids. V lost 5 bases, J lost 0 bases, and 4 bases stayed unmatched. Germline V gene sequence: CDR1 SGHAT, CDR2 FQNNGV. The CDR3 DNA follows: TGTGCCAGCAGCCGACTAGCGGGTAGCTCCTACAATGAGCAGTTCTTC. Its translation is CASSRLAGSSYNEQFF.

The CDR3 here is CASSQIQDTPYEQYF. The CDR3 coding sequence is TGCGCCAGCAGCCAGATACAGGATACTCCCTACGAGCAGTACTTC. This chain joins TRBV4-3 and TRBJ2-7, with D maybe TRBD1 (5 bases). Trimming pared 3 bases from V and 2 bases from J, leaving 14 bases between. Germline V gives CDR1 LGHNA, CDR2 YSLEER. The CDR3 extends over 15 amino acids.

The chain couples TRBV6-1 to TRBJ1-1; D gene unclear. Deletions cut 6 bases from V and 7 bases from J, with 18 bases between. The germline CDR1 and CDR2 sequences are MNHNS and SASEGT. This CDR3 is 14 amino acids long. The CDR3 DNA reads as TGTGCCAGCAGGGCGGGTTGGGGAATTAATGAAGCTTTCTTT. It translates to CASRAGWGINEAFF.

CDR3 amino acids: CASSLGGLSSGNTIYF. DNA for the CDR3: TGTGCCAGCAGCTTAGGAGGACTATCTTCTGGAAACACCATATATTTT. This rearrangement joins TRBV7-9 to TRBJ1-3; D is unresolved. CDR1 is SEHNR and CDR2 is FQNEAQ in the germline V gene (reference sequence). V was clipped by 1 base and J by 1 base, with 11 bases between them. The length of the CDR3 is 16 residues. The variable domain in full, with the rest retrieved from reference TRBV7-9 and TRBJ1-3, is DTGVSQNPRHKITKRGQNVTFRCDPISEHNRLYWYRQTLGQGPEFLTYFQNEAQLEKSRLLSDRFSAERPKGSFSTLEIQRTEQGDSAMYLCASSLGGLSSGNTIYFGEGSWLTVV.

For the CDR3, the DNA is TGTGCCAGCAGAAATCCGCAAGAGACCCAGTACTTC. The encoded protein is CASRNPQETQYF. The chain has TRBV6-6 and TRBJ2-5; D unresolved. CDR1 and CDR2 (germline): MNHNY, SVGAGI (reference sequence). V lost 6 bases, J lost 2 bases, and 7 bases lay in between. The CDR3 has 12 amino acids.

The rearrangement uses TRBV28 and TRBJ1-3; no clear D. The V end lost 5 bases, the J end lost 0 bases, and 11 bases lay between the germline ends. CDR3 length equals 15 residues. CDR1 is MDHEN and CDR2 is SYDVKM in the germline V gene. The CDR3 sequence is CASSPLRVSGNTIYF. CDR3 bases: TGTGCCAGCAGTCCCCTCCGGGTCTCTGGAAACACCATATATTTT.

V and J are TRBV6-6 and TRBJ2-5, with D possibly TRBD2 on 6 matching bases. This CDR3 region has 16 residues. Germline V lookup: CDR1 MNHNY, CDR2 SVGAGI (reference sequence). Trimming took 4 bases from V and 1 from J, leaving 16 bases between them. The CDR3 is CASSSGAGRVQETQYF. The CDR3 region has the DNA TGTGCCAGCAGTTCCGGGGCGGGACGGGTCCAAGAGACCCAGTACTTC.

For the CDR3, the DNA is TGTGCCAGCAGACTCCGGGACAAGGTCGGCGAGACCCAGTACTTC. This codes for CASRLRDKVGETQYF. The chain recombines TRBV2 with TRBJ2-5; possible D gene TRBD1, 6 bases. Trimming took off 6 bases at V and 5 bases at J, with 19 bases between the two ends. The CDR3 spans 15 residues. Per the germline V gene, CDR1 is SNHLY and CDR2 is FYNNEI.

The V and J genes are TRBV7-2 and TRBJ2-5; D is unresolved. V was shortened by 5 bases and J by 2 bases, with 12 bases between the two germline ends. The V gene's germline CDR1 is SGHTA and CDR2 FQGNSA. The CDR3 covers 14 residues. The CDR3 bases are TGTGCCAGCAGCCCATCTCGGGTACAAGAGACCCAGTACTTC. Protein product: CASSPSRVQETQYF.

V and J are TRBV7-6 and TRBJ1-1, with TRBD1 identical over 7 bases. V lost 1 base and J lost 5; bases outside the gene matches: 10. This CDR3 comprises 16 residues. Germline-derived CDR1 and CDR2 are SGHVS and FNYEAQ. CDR3 coding DNA: TGTGCCAGCAGCTTAGTCCAAAACAGGGGAGGTACTGAAGCTTTCTTT. This sequence encodes CASSLVQNRGGTEAFF. The full variable domain, in which reference TRBV7-6 and TRBJ1-1 provide the parts outside the CDR3, is GAGVSQSPRYKVTKRGQDVALRCDPISGHVSLYWYRQALGQGPEFLTYFNYEAQQDKSGLPNDRFSAERPEGSISTLTIQRTEQRDSAMYRCASSLVQNRGGTEAFFGQGTRLTVV.

The chain combines TRBV5-1 with TRBJ1-2, with a possible D match to TRBD1 (6 bases). V was pared by 5 bases and J by 8 bases, with 16 bases between. Germline assignment: CDR1 SGHRS and CDR2 YFSETQ. The CDR3 extends over 13 amino acids. CDR3 protein: CASRATGFGGYTF. The CDR3 DNA is TGCGCCAGCAGGGCTACAGGGTTTGGCGGCTACACCTTC. Looking up the rest from reference TRBV5-1 and TRBJ1-2 gives the full variable domain: KAGVTQTPRYLIKTRGQQVTLSCSPISGHRSVSWYQQTPGQGLQFLFEYFSETQRNKGNFPGRFSGRQFSNSRSEMNVSTLELGDSALYLCASRATGFGGYTFGSGTRLTVV.

V and J are TRBV9 and TRBJ2-3; TRBD2 agrees at 7 bases. Unmatched junction bases numbered 11, after V lost 1 base and J lost 6 bases. Germline values: CDR1 SGDLS, CDR2 YYNGEE. The CDR3 contains 16 residues. The CDR3 nucleotides read TGTGCCAGCAGCGTACTCCCGGGGGGTACACAGGATACGCAGTATTTT. This translates into CASSVLPGGTQDTQYF.

The rearrangement joins TRBV4-1 to TRBJ2-2; no firm D call. The germline V gene encodes CDR1 MGHRA and CDR2 YSYEKL. Trimming took off 1 base at V and 4 bases at J, with 13 bases between the two ends. The CDR3 is 16 residues long. CDR3 sequence: CASSQVVQVGTGELFF. CDR3 DNA: TGCGCCAGCAGCCAAGTAGTCCAGGTTGGCACCGGGGAGCTGTTTTTT.

The chain uses TRBV4-3 and TRBJ2-2; 7 positions agree with TRBD2. After removal of 0 bases from V and 5 bases from J, the junction contained 3 bases not matched to a gene. The CDR3 totals 15 residues. Germline V lookup: CDR1 LGHNA, CDR2 YSLEER. The CDR3 is CASSQEWGGTGELFF. In nucleotides, the CDR3 is TGCGCCAGCAGCCAAGAGTGGGGGGGAACCGGGGAGCTGTTTTTT.